This T cell receptor (beta chain) was recorded in a study of blood T cell repertoires in COVID-19. Study-wide background: Specimens from acute and convalescent COVID-19 originated in the United States, Italy and Spain. From T cells, B-cell-depleted T cells, or PBMCs came the material, which was cDNA or gDNA.

In the original processing: Amplified reference gene primers provided the basis for estimating nucleated cell counts. Sequencing was performed with immunoSEQ multiplex PCR; in TCRdb, only in-frame clones are kept and a portion is missing. Clone size and the V and J calls come from that table; the DNA yielded D and trimming. The sample contains about 150,000 clones, 80% to 90% of which appear only once. V dropped 0 bases and J dropped 3 bases, with 10 bases sitting between them. CDR1 is SGHRS, CDR2 YFSETQ, per germline. The CDR3 is 15 residues long. This clonotype was obtained from a middle-aged woman with acute or convalescent COVID-19. The gene calls are TRBV5-1 and TRBJ1-3; D is unclear. The material sequenced was peripheral blood. The CDR3 here is CASSLASGVGNTIYF. CDR3 DNA sequence: TGCGCCAGCAGCTTGGCCAGCGGGGTTGGAAACACCATATATTTT.